The clone carrying this TCR beta chain was seen once. Method: immunoSEQ multiplex PCR; TCRdb's copy keeps in-frame clones and lacks some. Among 60,000 to 75,000 clones listed, approximately 89% were seen once. This sample was taken from a study of control samples from healthy donors and cancer patients. The CDR3 extends over 15 amino acids. Germline V CDR1 and CDR2: SNHLY, FYNNEI. The junction had 5 bases not matched to a gene; V was cut back by 6 bases and J by 0 bases. The sample comprised PBMCs. This clonotype was obtained from a man aged 60 to 75 with colorectal cancer. The chain couples TRBV2 to TRBJ2-5; 9 bases line up with TRBD1. CDR3 loop: CASSPGQGHQETQYF. As DNA, the CDR3 is TGTGCCAGCAGCCCGGGACAGGGTCACCAAGAGACCCAGTACTTC.